This T cell receptor beta chain was documented in a study of T cells in Graves' hyperthyroidism and ophthalmopathy. General study findings and limits: Ophthalmopathy could be told apart from stable hyperthyroidism with a 13 V-J model. With a median lead of roughly 6.2 months before onset, the model predicted ophthalmopathy.

Many counts were recorded for this clonotype. What it recognizes is unknown. Regions amplified from RNA transcripts were the TCR beta CDR3 regions. In the first-round RT-PCR of the TCR CDR3, the HTBI primer set was used. In TCRdb, the multiplex PCR reads were re-called with MiXCR into one record per CDR3 protein. This table has about 570,000 distinct CDR3 sequences, 40% to 55% appearing once. The study based diagnoses on clinical symptoms, serum thyroxine and TRAb, thyroid ultrasound and orbital computed tomography. V dropped 4 bases and J dropped 6 bases, with 6 bases sitting between them. CDR1 and CDR2 (germline): ENHRY, SYGVKD. This CDR3 spans 11 amino acids.

Sequenced: peripheral blood or thyroid tissue (not recorded which). The chain has TRBV10-3 and TRBJ1-1, with unresolved D. This receptor was identified in an adult woman with Graves' disease, either hyperthyroidism or ophthalmopathy (not recorded which). The CDR3 protein is CAISGAAEAFF. In nucleotides, the CDR3 is TGTGCCATCAGTGGTGCTGCTGAAGCTTTCTTT.